One and the same sample provided the 29 T cell receptor beta chains below, sequenced in a study of OX40 agonist ivuxolimab in advanced cancers. Produced via immunoSEQ multiplex PCR; TCRdb's table is partial and in-frame only. The sample includes around 75,000 clones, around nine tenths of them seen just once. Material: CD4+ or CD8+ T cells sorted from blood, obtained in a trial of the OX40 agonist ivuxolimab. Every receptor here comes from an adult with an advanced solid tumor such as melanoma, head and neck, liver or kidney cancer.

This clone was observed once. The CDR3 nucleotides are TGTGCCAGCAGTGGGGAACAGGGCTATGGTGGCTACACCTTC. Translation: CASSGEQGYGGYTF. The V gene is TRBV2, the J gene TRBJ1-2, with a tentative D call TRBD1 (6 bases). Trimming cost V 4 bases and J 7 bases, with 16 bases left between them. The germline V gene encodes CDR1 SNHLY and CDR2 FYNNEI. This CDR3 spans 14 amino acids.

As concerns this clone: Other nucleotide sequences from this sample produce the same CDR3. CDR3 nucleotides: TGCGCCAGCAGCTTGGCCGGGGGCCAAGAGACCCAGTACTTC. Translated: CASSLAGGQETQYF. The chain combines TRBV5-1 with TRBJ2-5, with D possibly being TRBD2 (6 bases). The ends were cut back, 0 bases at V and 1 base at J, with 7 bases in the middle. The CDR3 is 14 amino acids. CDR1 is SGHRS, CDR2 YFSETQ, per germline. The variable domain in full, with the rest retrieved from reference TRBV5-1 and TRBJ2-5, is KAGVTQTPRYLIKTRGQQVTLSCSPISGHRSVSWYQQTPGQGLQFLFEYFSETQRNKGNFPGRFSGRQFSNSRSEMNVSTLELGDSALYLCASSLAGGQETQYFGPGTRLLVL.

This rearrangement joins TRBV9 to TRBJ1-4; 11 bases align to TRBD1. The CDR3 totals 14 residues. Germline V gene lookup returns CDR1 SGDLS and CDR2 YYNGEE. J lost 8 bases, V lost 4 bases, and 4 bases had no gene match. CDR3 region: CASSQGQGEEKLFF. The CDR3 nucleotides are TGTGCCAGCAGCCAGGGACAGGGGGAAGAAAAACTGTTTTTT. The variable domain in full, with the rest retrieved from reference TRBV9 and TRBJ1-4, is DSGVTQTPKHLITATGQRVTLRCSPRSGDLSVYWYQQSLDQGLQFLIQYYNGEERAKGNILERFSAQQFPDLHSELNLSSLELGDSALYFCASSQGQGEEKLFFGSGTQLSVL.

This chain connects TRBV27 to TRBJ1-3; 7 bases align to TRBD1. J was trimmed by 4 bases and V by 4 bases; bases with no gene match: 4. The germline V gene encodes CDR1 MNHEY and CDR2 SMNVEV (reference sequence). The CDR3 has 14 residues. In DNA, the CDR3 is TGTGCCAGCAGTTCGACAGGGTACGGAAACACCATATATTTT. Amino acids: CASSSTGYGNTIYF.

V and J are TRBV28 and TRBJ1-1, with unresolved D. V lost 5 bases, J lost 2 bases, and 15 bases lay in between. CDR1 and CDR2 (germline): MDHEN, SYDVKM. CDR3 size: 15 residues. Written as DNA, the CDR3 is TGTGCCAGCAGTCGACCCCCAGGAGCAAACACTGAAGCTTTCTTT. It specifies CASSRPPGANTEAFF.

This chain uses TRBV5-1 with TRBJ2-7, with D perhaps TRBD2 (7 bases). The ends were cut back, 4 bases at V and 2 bases at J, with 10 bases in the middle. There are 13 residues in the CDR3. Germline V CDR1 and CDR2: SGHRS, YFSETQ. This CDR3 is CASSLGGPYEQYF. The CDR3 bases are TGCGCCAGCAGCCTGGGGGGGCCCTACGAGCAGTACTTC. The full variable domain, completed using reference TRBV5-1 and TRBJ2-7, is KAGVTQTPRYLIKTRGQQVTLSCSPISGHRSVSWYQQTPGQGLQFLFEYFSETQRNKGNFPGRFSGRQFSNSRSEMNVSTLELGDSALYLCASSLGGPYEQYFGPGTRLTVT.

This chain connects TRBV27 to TRBJ2-2; a possible D gene is TRBD2 (5 bases). The germline V gene encodes CDR1 MNHEY and CDR2 SMNVEV (reference sequence). Trimming removed 2 bases from V and 5 bases from J, with 15 bases in between. CDR3 size: 16 residues. The CDR3: CASSLRLALSTGELFF. The CDR3 DNA sequence: TGTGCCAGCAGTTTACGGCTAGCTCTGAGTACCGGGGAGCTGTTTTTT.

This clone came up once. The CDR3: CASSFGGFTEAFF. The DNA of the CDR3 is TGCGCCAGCAGCTTCGGGGGGTTCACTGAAGCTTTCTTT. This chain joins TRBV5-1 and TRBJ1-1; tentative D call: TRBD1 (5 bases). CDR1 SGHRS and CDR2 YFSETQ come from the germline V gene. V lost 2 bases to trimming and J lost 4 bases, with 9 bases between them. This CDR3 comprises 13 residues.

The CDR3 DNA reads as TGTGCCAGCAGCTGGGCGCCAGGGCGTGACGAGCAGTACTTC. It is translated as CASSWAPGRDEQYF. The gene calls are TRBV7-2 and TRBJ2-7; D possibly corresponds to TRBD1 (5 bases). Germline CDR1 and CDR2: SGHTA and FQGNSA. V was shortened by 4 bases and J by 5 bases, with 15 bases between the two germline ends. This CDR3 contains 14 residues.

This chain joins TRBV5-4 and TRBJ1-1, with D tentatively TRBD1 (5 bases). This CDR3 spans 15 amino acids. Germline V gene data show CDR1 as SGHNT and CDR2 as YYREEE (reference sequence). Trimming took 0 bases from V and 3 from J, leaving 12 bases between them. CDR3 nucleotide sequence: TGTGCCAGCAGCTTGGTTCCGGGGACGGACACTGAAGCTTTCTTT. The encoded protein is CASSLVPGTDTEAFF. Drawing the rest from reference TRBV5-4 and TRBJ1-1, the complete variable domain is ETGVTQSPTHLIKTRGQQVTLRCSSQSGHNTVSWYQQALGQGPQFIFQYYREEENGRGNFPPRFSGLQFPNYSSELNVNALELDDSALYLCASSLVPGTDTEAFFGQGTRLTVV.

The V gene is TRBV6-4, the J gene TRBJ1-6; D is possibly TRBD1 (5 bases). CDR3 length: 15 amino acids. V was cut by 2 bases and J by 6 bases, with 11 bases left in between. CDR1 is MRHNA, CDR2 SNTAGT, per germline. The DNA of the CDR3 is TGTGCCAGCAGTGACGAGGGGCCCACTAATTCACCCCTCCACTTT. As protein: CASSDEGPTNSPLHF.

V usage is TRBV5-1 and J usage is TRBJ2-3; a weak D match, TRBD2 (5 bases). The germline V gene has CDR1 SGHRS and CDR2 YFSETQ. CDR3 length: 15 amino acids. The V gene lost 0 bases and the J gene lost 6 bases, with 14 bases spanning the gap. In DNA form, the CDR3 reads TGCGCCAGCAGCTTGGCCGGCAGGCGAGGGGATACGCAGTATTTT. Translated: CASSLAGRRGDTQYF. The full variable domain, in which reference TRBV5-1 and TRBJ2-3 provide the parts outside the CDR3, is KAGVTQTPRYLIKTRGQQVTLSCSPISGHRSVSWYQQTPGQGLQFLFEYFSETQRNKGNFPGRFSGRQFSNSRSEMNVSTLELGDSALYLCASSLAGRRGDTQYFGPGTRLTVL.

J is TRBJ2-1 and V is TRBV6-5; D is possibly TRBD2 (5 bases). Germline V gene data show CDR1 as MNHEY and CDR2 as SVGAGI. Trimming took off 7 bases at V and 0 bases at J, with 13 bases between the two ends. This CDR3 region has 15 residues. CDR3 in DNA: TGTGCCAGCACCCCGACTACCTCCTCCTACAATGAGCAGTTCTTC. Translated: CASTPTTSSYNEQFF.

The chain couples TRBV18 to TRBJ2-2; TRBD2 might be the D (5 bases). There are 15 residues in the CDR3. Per the germline V gene, CDR1 is KGHSH and CDR2 is LQKENI. Trimming took off 3 bases at V and 15 bases at J, with 23 bases between the two ends. CDR3 region: CASSPGRGPSDSVFF. The CDR3 region has the DNA TGTGCCAGCTCACCGGGGAGAGGCCCTTCGGATTCGGTGTTTTTT.

The chain uses TRBV29-1 and TRBJ2-1; 8 positions match TRBD1. This CDR3 is 12 amino acids long. With 7 bases clipped from V and 8 bases from J, the junction kept 7 bases outside the gene matches. Germline assignment: CDR1 SQVTM and CDR2 ANQGSEA. CDR3 loop: CSAQGGGDEQFF. The CDR3 nucleotides read TGCAGCGCACAGGGGGGCGGGGATGAGCAGTTCTTC.

V usage is TRBV11-2 and J usage is TRBJ1-5; 12 bases are a match to TRBD1. This CDR3 region has 18 residues. Germline CDR1 SGHAT, CDR2 FQNNGV. After removal of 5 bases from V and 1 base from J, the junction contained 9 bases not matched to a gene. CDR3 sequence reads: CASSPIRDRGRSNQPQHF. The CDR3 DNA sequence: TGTGCCAGCAGCCCAATCCGGGACAGGGGGCGCAGCAATCAGCCCCAGCATTTT.

The chain uses TRBV2 and TRBJ1-3, with TRBD1 matching over 9 bases. The CDR3 runs 14 residues. V trimming: 6 bases; J trimming: 8 bases; junction bases outside the gene matches: 8. From germline, CDR1 is SNHLY and CDR2 FYNNEI. The DNA of the CDR3 is TGTGCCAGCAGGCCTGACAGGGGGAGAGACACCATATATTTT. Translated, it gives CASRPDRGRDTIYF.

This chain joins TRBV5-5 and TRBJ2-5, with D possibly matching TRBD2 (6 bases). V was pared by 3 bases and J by 5 bases, with 11 bases between. The germline gives CDR1 SGHKS, CDR2 YYEKEE (reference sequence). This CDR3 is built from 13 residues. The CDR3 loop is CASSSGGRETQYF. CDR3 in DNA: TGTGCCAGCAGCTCAGGAGGGAGGGAGACCCAGTACTTC.

The chain uses TRBV7-2 and TRBJ2-5; no firm D call. Germline CDR1 is SGHTA and CDR2 is FQGNSA. V lost 3 bases, J lost 5 bases, and 16 bases lay in between. This CDR3 has 15 residues. CDR3 in amino acids: CASSFPSKKRETQYF. CDR3 coding DNA: TGTGCCAGCAGCTTCCCTTCCAAGAAGAGGGAGACCCAGTACTTC.

J is TRBJ1-5 and V is TRBV19, with D possibly TRBD1 on 5 matching bases. The germline CDR1 and CDR2 sequences are LNHDA and SQIVND (reference sequence). The CDR3 covers 14 residues. V lost 4 bases and J 6 bases, leaving 13 bases between the germline ends. The CDR3: CASSRQGGSQPQHF. The CDR3 coding sequence is TGTGCCAGTAGTAGGCAGGGAGGCTCTCAGCCCCAGCATTTT.

The chain carries TRBV12-5 and TRBJ2-1; 7 nucleotides line up with TRBD2. The CDR3 is made up of 12 amino acids. The germline V gene encodes CDR1 LGHNT and CDR2 FRNRAP. The J segment lost 8 bases and the V segment lost 9 bases, leaving 7 bases of the junction unmatched. In nucleotides, the CDR3 is TGTGCTAGCGGGGGGAAATGGGATGAGCAGTTCTTC. This translates into CASGGKWDEQFF.

This clone showed up just once. J is TRBJ1-6 and V is TRBV5-6; D is perhaps TRBD1 (5 bases). The germline gives CDR1 SGHDT, CDR2 YYEEEE. This CDR3 has 18 amino acids. V was shortened by 0 bases and J by 0 bases, with 13 bases between the two germline ends. CDR3 loop: CASSLVTGPSSYNSPLHF. The CDR3 DNA reads TGTGCCAGCAGCTTGGTTACAGGTCCAAGCTCCTATAATTCACCCCTCCACTTT.

V and J are TRBV7-2 and TRBJ1-5; 7 nucleotides agree with TRBD1. V shed 1 base, J shed 0 bases, and the junction held 6 bases outside the gene matches. In germline, CDR1 is SGHTA, CDR2 FQGNSA. The CDR3 spans 17 residues. Here the CDR3 DNA reads TGTGCCAGCAGCTTAGGTAGGGGGCGTGGTAGCAATCAGCCCCAGCATTTT. It is translated as CASSLGRGRGSNQPQHF.

V usage is TRBV15 and J usage is TRBJ2-1, with D possibly being TRBD2 (5 bases). Trimming left V 5 bases short and J 8 bases short, with 16 bases between. The CDR3 runs 14 residues. In germline, CDR1 is LNHNV, CDR2 YYDKDF (reference sequence). The CDR3 DNA is TGTGCCACCAGCCGAAGGACGGGGAGCTATGAGCAGTTCTTC. Its protein product is CATSRRTGSYEQFF.

In its sample, this clone was seen a few times. The CDR3 is CASSQQTGGAGSNEQFF. The CDR3 bases are TGCGCCAGCAGCCAGCAGACAGGGGGCGCAGGTTCAAATGAGCAGTTCTTC. The chain couples TRBV4-1 to TRBJ2-1; 10 bases map to TRBD1. The CDR3 totals 17 residues. Germline assignment: CDR1 MGHRA and CDR2 YSYEKL. The V and J ends lost 3 bases and 7 bases, in that order; junction bases with no gene match: 12.

This CDR3 is CASTNRALSTGELFF. CDR3 DNA: TGCGCCAGCACCAACAGGGCCTTGAGCACCGGGGAGCTGTTTTTT. The chain has TRBV5-1 and TRBJ2-2; D possibly corresponds to TRBD1 (6 bases). Looked up from germline, CDR1 is SGHRS and CDR2 is YFSETQ. The CDR3 loop spans 15 amino acids. The ends were cut back, 6 bases at V and 4 bases at J, with 16 bases in the middle.

As regards this clone: Other DNA variants within this sample encode the same CDR3. The chain employs TRBV30 and TRBJ2-7; no clear D. This CDR3 spans 11 amino acids. Germline V gives CDR1 GTSNPN, CDR2 SVGIG (reference sequence). Trimming removed 0 bases at V and 4 bases at J, with 4 bases between. The CDR3 loop reads CAWSVGYEQYF. CDR3 sequence (DNA): TGTGCCTGGAGTGTTGGGTACGAGCAGTACTTC.

The V call is TRBV5-1, the J call TRBJ2-1; 11 bases fit TRBD2. This CDR3 contains 14 residues. Germline CDR1 is SGHRS and CDR2 is YFSETQ. Losses at the gene ends were 0 bases for V and 12 bases for J; bases not matched to a gene: 5. CDR3 loop: CASSLAGTSGRQFF. DNA for the CDR3: TGCGCCAGCAGCTTGGCCGGGACTAGCGGACGGCAGTTCTTC.

V is TRBV6-6 and J is TRBJ1-2; a possible D gene is TRBD1 (6 bases). Germline V gives CDR1 MNHNY, CDR2 SVGAGI (reference sequence). The V end lost 6 bases, the J end lost 4 bases, and 9 bases lay between the germline ends. CDR3 length: 12 amino acids. The CDR3 is CASRGDIYGYTF. The CDR3 DNA follows: TGTGCCAGCAGAGGGGACATCTATGGCTACACCTTC.